One sample yielded the 22 T cell receptor beta chains listed below, sequenced in a study of shared clonotypes between healthy human individuals. In the naive CD8 group, cells lacked CD45RO and were positively selected for CCR7, so terminally differentiated effector memory CD45RA+ cells were left out. Assay: immunoSEQ multiplex PCR; the TCRdb copy retains only in-frame clones and omits some. The table lists roughly 810,000 clones, about 97% of them singletons. What was sequenced was naive CD8+ T cells sorted from blood. The receptors were gathered from a man aged 25 to 40 in good health.

This clone was counted once. V gene TRBV5-1 combines with J gene TRBJ2-5; D could derive from TRBD1 or TRBD2 (5 bases each). The CDR3 is made up of 16 amino acids. Trimming pared 6 bases from V and 1 base from J, leaving 19 bases between. Germline-derived CDR1 and CDR2 are SGHRS and YFSETQ. DNA for the CDR3: TGCGCCAGCATCATGGGGGTAGGCTCAATCCAAGAGACCCAGTACTTC. This sequence encodes CASIMGVGSIQETQYF.

V gene TRBV7-6 combines with J gene TRBJ1-1; D gene uncertain. The CDR3 loop spans 14 amino acids. Trimming cost V 7 bases and J 6 bases, with 18 bases left between them. Per germline, CDR1 SGHVS and CDR2 FNYEAQ. The CDR3 sequence: CASTTGGGPAEAFF. CDR3 coding DNA: TGTGCCAGCACTACCGGAGGAGGACCGGCTGAAGCTTTCTTT. Full variable domain (rest looked up from reference TRBV7-6 and TRBJ1-1): GAGVSQSPRYKVTKRGQDVALRCDPISGHVSLYWYRQALGQGPEFLTYFNYEAQQDKSGLPNDRFSAERPEGSISTLTIQRTEQRDSAMYRCASTTGGGPAEAFFGQGTRLTVV.

The J gene is TRBJ2-7, the V gene TRBV29-1; 7 nucleotides match TRBD2. CDR1 is SQVTM and CDR2 is ANQGSEA in the germline V gene. CDR3 length equals 13 residues. Trimming took 0 bases from V and 3 from J; bases not matched to a gene: 2. The chain's CDR3 is CSVEEASGYEQYF. In DNA form, the CDR3 reads TGCAGCGTTGAAGAGGCTAGCGGCTACGAGCAGTACTTC.

The CDR3 DNA reads as TGCGCCAGCTGCTCCGGGATCAACGACAATGAGCAGTTCTTC. Its protein product is CASCSGINDNEQFF. The V and J genes are TRBV5-1 and TRBJ2-1; possibly TRBD2 for D (5 bases). Germline V CDR1 and CDR2: SGHRS, YFSETQ. This CDR3 spans 14 amino acids. Trimming removed 7 bases from V and 5 bases from J, with 16 bases in between.

V and J are TRBV5-5 and TRBJ2-5, with 15 bases fitting TRBD2. There are 17 residues in the CDR3. V shed 3 bases, J shed 5 bases, and the junction held 8 bases outside the gene matches. The germline V gene encodes CDR1 SGHKS and CDR2 YYEKEE (reference sequence). Here the CDR3 reads CASSSGTSGRIGETQYF. Written as DNA, the CDR3 is TGTGCCAGCAGCTCCGGGACTAGCGGGAGGATAGGGGAGACCCAGTACTTC.

The V call is TRBV14, the J call TRBJ1-2; D is unresolved. V dropped 1 base and J dropped 3 bases, with 9 bases sitting between them. Germline values: CDR1 SGHDN, CDR2 FVKESK. The CDR3 is 14 amino acids. CDR3 bases: TGTGCCAGCAGCCAAGGACCCGGGGACTATGGCTACACCTTC. Protein product: CASSQGPGDYGYTF.

This clone was observed a single time. The V gene is TRBV29-1, the J gene TRBJ2-7; the D gene could be TRBD1 or TRBD2 (5 bases each). CDR1 and CDR2 from the germline V gene are SQVTM and ANQGSEA. This CDR3 comprises 16 residues. V was clipped by 3 bases and J by 0 bases, with 18 bases between them. The DNA of the CDR3 is TGCAGCGTTGAGAGTCGTGAGGGACGTTACTCCTACGAGCAGTACTTC. It codes for CSVESREGRYSYEQYF.

The genes are TRBV27 and TRBJ1-5; 8 bases fit TRBD1. Germline loops: CDR1 MNHEY, CDR2 SMNVEV (reference sequence). CDR3 length equals 15 residues. V shed 5 bases and J 3 bases; nucleotides not matched to a gene: 6. CDR3 protein: CASSGGTGINQPQHF. The CDR3 DNA follows: TGTGCCAGCAGTGGGGGGACAGGAATCAATCAGCCCCAGCATTTT.

The V and J genes are TRBV7-6 and TRBJ2-2; the D is unclear. V was pared by 3 bases and J by 8 bases, with 19 bases between. Looked up from germline, CDR1 is SGHVS and CDR2 is FNYEAQ. CDR3 size: 16 residues. CDR3 in amino acids: CASSFGVYAPWGELFF. As DNA, the CDR3 is TGTGCCAGCAGCTTCGGAGTATACGCACCGTGGGGGGAGCTGTTTTTT.

The genes are TRBV23-1 and TRBJ2-2, with D possibly being TRBD1 (6 bases). TRBV23-1 is an ORF, with its function uncertain. The V gene lost 8 bases and the J gene lost 1 base, with 11 bases spanning the gap. This CDR3 region has 14 residues. The CDR3 here is CASQTDRNTGELFF. CDR3 in DNA: TGCGCCAGCCAAACGGACAGGAACACCGGGGAGCTGTTTTTT.

The chain employs TRBV7-5 and TRBJ2-7; the D segment call TRBD2 is taken from the table without a DNA check. TRBV7-5 corresponds to a pseudogene. This CDR3 region has 15 residues. The CDR3 DNA sequence: TGTGCCAGAAGCTTAAAGACTAGCGGGGAAGTCAAGCAGTACTTC. Translating it yields CARSLKTSGEVKQYF.

V and J are TRBV9 and TRBJ2-2; D call uncertain. V was pared by 3 bases and J by 1 base, with 16 bases between. Germline V gene sequence: CDR1 SGDLS, CDR2 YYNGEE. The CDR3 runs 17 residues. The CDR3 region has the DNA TGTGCCAGCAGCGGCGGCTGGGATTCATTGAACACCGGGGAGCTGTTTTTT. As protein: CASSGGWDSLNTGELFF. Looking up the rest from reference TRBV9 and TRBJ2-2 gives the full variable domain: DSGVTQTPKHLITATGQRVTLRCSPRSGDLSVYWYQQSLDQGLQFLIQYYNGEERAKGNILERFSAQQFPDLHSELNLSSLELGDSALYFCASSGGWDSLNTGELFFGEGSRLTVL.

This sequence joins TRBV9 and TRBJ1-4, with 10 bases matching TRBD1. The CDR3 has 15 amino acids. Trimming at V came to 4 bases and at J to 8 bases, leaving 8 bases not matched to a gene. Germline V lookup: CDR1 SGDLS, CDR2 YYNGEE. The CDR3 reads CASSLATGGKEKLFF. The CDR3 DNA follows: TGTGCCAGCAGCCTTGCGACAGGGGGCAAGGAAAAACTGTTTTTT.

This chain joins TRBV30 and TRBJ2-2; D is possibly TRBD1 (6 bases). V was cut by 0 bases and J by 3 bases, with 11 bases left in between. CDR1 and CDR2 from the germline V gene are GTSNPN and SVGIG (reference sequence). The CDR3 length is 15 residues. CDR3 DNA sequence: TGTGCCTGGAGTGTACCATACAGGGACACCGGGGAGCTGTTTTTT. This translates into CAWSVPYRDTGELFF.

This sequence joins TRBV27 and TRBJ2-3; D unclear. The CDR3 sequence is 12 residues long. The germline gives CDR1 MNHEY, CDR2 SMNVEV (reference sequence). V was cut by 6 bases and J by 4 bases, with 8 bases left in between. The CDR3 loop is CASSGRPDTQYF. The CDR3 coding sequence is TGTGCCAGCAGCGGGCGCCCAGATACGCAGTATTTT.

This chain uses TRBV7-6 with TRBJ2-5; weak D call: TRBD1 (6 bases). Germline-derived CDR1 and CDR2 are SGHVS and FNYEAQ. The germline V and J ends were trimmed by 7 bases and 7 bases, with 10 bases remaining between them. The CDR3 is 11 amino acids. The chain's CDR3 is CASTPGVTQYF. As DNA, the CDR3 is TGTGCCAGCACCCCAGGGGTGACCCAGTACTTC.

The count of this clone is one. The V call is TRBV30, the J call TRBJ2-1; 8 bases are a match to TRBD2. Trimming removed 1 base from V and 3 bases from J; junction bases left unmatched: 8. The CDR3 extends over 16 amino acids. The germline V gene has CDR1 GTSNPN and CDR2 SVGIG (reference sequence). The CDR3 nucleotides are TGTGCCTGGAGTGATTGGGAACGGGAGGGCTACAATGAGCAGTTCTTC. Protein product: CAWSDWEREGYNEQFF.

The chain has TRBV7-9 and TRBJ1-2, with TRBD1 as a possible D gene (6 bases). The V end lost 5 bases, the J end lost 6 bases, and 13 bases lay between the germline ends. The length of the CDR3 is 13 residues. Per the germline V gene, CDR1 is SEHNR and CDR2 is FQNEAQ (reference sequence). CDR3 nucleotide sequence: TGTGCCAGCAGCCAACCGGGACATCATGGCTACACCTTC. Translating gives CASSQPGHHGYTF.

This rearrangement joins TRBV5-1 to TRBJ2-7, with 7 bases matching TRBD1. Per the germline V gene, CDR1 is SGHRS and CDR2 is YFSETQ. CDR3 length: 12 residues. With 3 bases clipped from V and 5 bases from J, the junction kept 2 bases outside the gene matches. The CDR3 DNA reads as TGCGCCAGCAGCTGGGGGACAGACGAGCAGTACTTC. Residues: CASSWGTDEQYF.

This clone has only one observation. This sequence joins TRBV7-2 and TRBJ2-7; D not certain. Looked up from germline, CDR1 is SGHTA and CDR2 is FQGNSA. Between the trimmed V and J ends, which lost 3 bases and 3 bases, there was a span of 9 bases. There are 13 residues in the CDR3. As DNA, the CDR3 is TGTGCCAGCAGCTTTATTAATTTCTACGAGCAGTACTTC. Translated, it gives CASSFINFYEQYF.

This chain uses TRBV6-6 with TRBJ2-5; 8 nucleotides match TRBD1. Germline CDR1 MNHNY, CDR2 SVGAGI (reference sequence). The CDR3 loop spans 15 amino acids. V shed 2 bases, J shed 0 bases, and the junction held 2 bases outside the gene matches. CDR3 nucleotide sequence: TGTGCCAGCAGTTACCCGGGACAGGACCAAGAGACCCAGTACTTC. Protein sequence: CASSYPGQDQETQYF.

The V call is TRBV7-9, the J call TRBJ2-7, with D perhaps TRBD1 (5 bases). This CDR3 spans 14 amino acids. V shed 4 bases and J shed 3 bases, with 13 bases lying between them. Per germline, CDR1 SEHNR and CDR2 FQNEAQ (reference sequence). CDR3 in amino acids: CASSWTDSYYEQYF. CDR3 nucleotide sequence: TGTGCCAGCAGCTGGACCGACAGCTACTACGAGCAGTACTTC.